The subject of this entry is one T cell receptor beta chain. Its antigen is not known. This specimen belongs to a study of T cell clonotyping in hematopoietic cell transplantation. Study summary: Recipients' pretransplant samples followed cytoreduction.

The time point denotes: recipient sample about 28 days before transplant, after cytoreduction. Broader study findings: Without cell sorting, CD4 versus CD8 contributions remain unresolved. After transplant, recipient diversity fell while pathologically expanded clonotypes grew through day 180.

Sequencing was performed with immunoSEQ multiplex PCR; in TCRdb, only in-frame clones are kept and a portion is missing. This table has roughly 46,000 clones, about four fifths appearing once. Trimming removed 3 bases from V and 5 bases from J, with 14 bases in between. The length of the CDR3 is 15 residues. Germline assignment: CDR1 SGHRS and CDR2 YFSETQ. The rearrangement uses TRBV5-1 and TRBJ2-2; perhaps TRBD1 as D (6 bases). The sequencing used peripheral blood mononuclear cells, collected before stem cell transplant. This receptor was identified in a man aged 55 to 70 with myelodysplastic syndrome. Some clones in this sample may be carry-over from other donors' samples. The chain's CDR3 is CASSSTLQGTGELFF. The CDR3 DNA follows: TGCGCCAGCAGCTCCACCCTGCAGGGGACCGGGGAGCTGTTTTTT. The variable domain in full, completed from reference TRBV5-1 and TRBJ2-2, reads KAGVTQTPRYLIKTRGQQVTLSCSPISGHRSVSWYQQTPGQGLQFLFEYFSETQRNKGNFPGRFSGRQFSNSRSEMNVSTLELGDSALYLCASSSTLQGTGELFFGEGSRLTVL.